This T cell receptor beta chain came from a study of identical twins. The V gene lost 3 bases and the J gene lost 5 bases, with 15 bases spanning the gap. This CDR3 comprises 14 residues. Per germline, CDR1 DFQATT and CDR2 SNEGSKA (reference sequence). TCRdb ran MiXCR on the 5' RACE reads and lists one entry per CDR3 protein. Of approximately 190,000 distinct CDR3 sequences in the sample, less than 20% were seen once. These data also formed part of another study, on T cells expressing NK-cell markers. That work states: Sequencing covered eight donors, seven HCMV-seropositive and one seronegative.

Sequencing was done on a sample of CD8+ T cells sorted from blood. The TCR sequence derives from a woman under 30 in good health. V gene TRBV20-1 combines with J gene TRBJ2-3; D assignment may be TRBD1 or TRBD2 (5 bases each). The CDR3 spells CSARGTLKRDTQYF. The CDR3 DNA reads as TGCAGTGCTAGGGGGACCCTTAAAAGAGATACGCAGTATTTT.